Below are 15 T cell receptor beta chains sequenced from a single sample in a study of blood T cell repertoires in COVID-19. TCRdb's table, derived via immunoSEQ multiplex PCR, lists solely in-frame clones and lacks some. This sample has over 110,000 clones; about 87% occur once, and the top ten carry roughly 28%. The specimen was peripheral blood. The receptors originated from a human donor in a cohort sampled during active COVID-19.

The chain recombines TRBV10-3 with TRBJ1-2, with D unresolved. The V gene lost 9 bases and the J gene lost 2 bases, with 16 bases spanning the gap. Germline assignment: CDR1 ENHRY and CDR2 SYGVKD. The CDR3 is 14 amino acids. The CDR3 region has the DNA TGTGCCATGACCCGGGAGGGCTCCAACTATGGCTACACCTTC. Translating it yields CAMTREGSNYGYTF.

This rearrangement joins TRBV7-6 to TRBJ2-7; TRBD2 aligns across 9 bases. Germline V gene lookup returns CDR1 SGHVS and CDR2 FNYEAQ. Trimming at V came to 4 bases and at J to 4 bases, leaving 5 bases not matched to a gene. The CDR3 totals 14 residues. The DNA of the CDR3 is TGTGCCAGCAGCTACAGAGCGGGGGGTTACGAGCAGTACTTC. It yields the protein CASSYRAGGYEQYF.

This sequence joins TRBV5-1 and TRBJ2-5; the D gene is possibly TRBD1 (5 bases). Germline CDR1 reads SGHRS; CDR2 reads YFSETQ. Trimming removed 5 bases from V and 5 bases from J, with 16 bases in between. The CDR3 is 14 residues long. The CDR3 DNA follows: TGCGCCAGCAGTGCAAGGGGTTCAGGGGAGACCCAGTACTTC. It translates to CASSARGSGETQYF.

V gene TRBV27 combines with J gene TRBJ1-6; tentatively, D is TRBD1 (5 bases). The CDR3 is made up of 16 amino acids. The germline V and J ends were trimmed by 3 bases and 3 bases, with 12 bases remaining between them. Per germline, CDR1 MNHEY and CDR2 SMNVEV (reference sequence). The DNA of the CDR3 is TGTGCCAGCAGTTTGGGCAGGGTCCACTATAATTCACCCCTCCACTTT. It codes for CASSLGRVHYNSPLHF.

The V and J genes are TRBV6-1 and TRBJ1-1, with D possibly being TRBD1 (5 bases). V was cut by 5 bases and J by 2 bases, with 15 bases left in between. The germline gives CDR1 MNHNS, CDR2 SASEGT. This CDR3 has 15 amino acids. CDR3 sequence reads: CASSLQAARNTEAFF. The CDR3 coding sequence is TGTGCCAGCAGTTTACAGGCGGCCCGAAACACTGAAGCTTTCTTT.

The chain joins TRBV11-3 to TRBJ2-3; D is ambiguous. Germline CDR1 SGHNT, CDR2 YENEEA. The CDR3 covers 12 residues. The V and J ends lost 6 bases and 4 bases respectively, with 8 bases between them. This chain's CDR3 is CASSSFSDTQYF. Written as DNA, the CDR3 is TGTGCCAGCAGTAGTTTCTCAGATACGCAGTATTTT. The entire variable domain, with the rest obtained from reference TRBV11-3 and TRBJ2-3, is as follows: EAGVVQSPRYKIIEKKQPVAFWCNPISGHNTLYWYLQNLGQGPELLIRYENEEAVDDSQLPKDRFSAERLKGVDSTLKIQPAELGDSAVYLCASSSFSDTQYFGPGTRLTVL.

This clone was counted a single time. The V call is TRBV5-1, the J call TRBJ2-3; possible D gene TRBD1, 6 bases. From germline, CDR1 is SGHRS and CDR2 YFSETQ. The CDR3 loop spans 13 amino acids. Trimming removed 7 bases at V and 0 bases at J, with 9 bases between. In DNA form, the CDR3 reads TGCGCCAGCCATACAGGGAGCACAGATACGCAGTATTTT. Protein sequence: CASHTGSTDTQYF.

The chain employs TRBV7-6 and TRBJ1-6; 10 nucleotides agree with TRBD1. Germline assignment: CDR1 SGHVS and CDR2 FNYEAQ. The CDR3 is 14 residues long. J was trimmed by 10 bases and V by 5 bases; bases with no gene match: 5. Here the CDR3 DNA reads TGTGCCAGCAGCCCCCGGGACAGGGGATCACCCCTCCACTTT. The encoded protein is CASSPRDRGSPLHF.

J is TRBJ2-7 and V is TRBV27; 8 bases match TRBD1. In germline, CDR1 is MNHEY, CDR2 SMNVEV (reference sequence). V was clipped by 6 bases and J by 5 bases; unmatched bases: 9. This CDR3 is built from 14 residues. CDR3 in amino acids: CASREDRVNHEQYF. CDR3 DNA: TGTGCCAGCAGGGAGGACAGGGTTAACCACGAGCAGTACTTC.

The rearrangement uses TRBV7-2 and TRBJ2-5; 12 bases agree with TRBD1. The germline gives CDR1 SGHTA, CDR2 FQGNSA. J was trimmed by 3 bases and V by 3 bases; bases with no gene match: 5. This CDR3 contains 16 residues. In DNA, the CDR3 is TGTGCCAGCAGCTTTACGGGACAGGGGGCAGAAGAGACCCAGTACTTC. It yields the protein CASSFTGQGAEETQYF.

This chain links TRBV5-1 with TRBJ1-1; tentative D call: TRBD1 (5 bases). CDR1 SGHRS and CDR2 YFSETQ come from the germline V gene. This CDR3 is 14 amino acids long. Trimming cost V 0 bases and J 0 bases, with 6 bases left between them. The CDR3 sequence is CASSLGTLNTEAFF. The CDR3 nucleotides are TGCGCCAGCAGCTTGGGGACACTGAACACTGAAGCTTTCTTT.

This clone was observed a few times. The chain joins TRBV18 to TRBJ1-6, with unresolved D. From germline, CDR1 is KGHSH and CDR2 LQKENI. Deletions cut 6 bases from V and 8 bases from J, with 8 bases between. This CDR3 is built from 12 residues. CDR3: CASSVEYSPLHF. CDR3 DNA sequence: TGTGCCAGCTCGGTTGAGTATTCACCCCTCCACTTT.

The rearrangement links TRBV5-4 to TRBJ2-2; 10 bases agree with TRBD1. J gave up 4 bases and V 5 bases, and 5 bases lay outside the gene matches. CDR1 is SGHNT and CDR2 is YYREEE in the germline V gene (reference sequence). CDR3 size: 15 residues. CDR3 residues: CASRQGQGSTGELFF. Here the CDR3 DNA reads TGTGCCAGCAGACAGGGACAGGGGAGCACCGGGGAGCTGTTTTTT.

The chain couples TRBV30 to TRBJ2-7; the D gene is possibly TRBD2 (5 bases). Germline V gene data show CDR1 as GTSNPN and CDR2 as SVGIG (reference sequence). CDR3 size: 12 residues. Trimming stripped 0 bases from V and 7 bases from J, with 10 bases between. This chain's CDR3 is CAWSVGPGEQYF. DNA for the CDR3: TGTGCCTGGAGTGTAGGGCCGGGGGAGCAGTACTTC.

The chain carries TRBV2 and TRBJ2-7; possible D gene TRBD1, 6 bases. CDR1 is SNHLY and CDR2 is FYNNEI in the germline V gene. V lost 5 bases and J lost 0, with 14 bases in between. The CDR3 consists of 15 residues. The CDR3 DNA is TGTGCCAGCAGTTTCGGGACAACGAGCTCCTACGAGCAGTACTTC. It codes for CASSFGTTSSYEQYF.